What follows is one T cell receptor beta chain and its context. This sample was included in a study of blood T cell repertoires in COVID-19. Overall study: The study drew acute and convalescent COVID-19 samples from the United States, Italy and Spain. T cells, B-cell-depleted T cells, or PBMCs provided the cDNA or gDNA that served as material.

The junction had 7 bases not matched to a gene; V was cut back by 4 bases and J by 5 bases. The CDR3 loop spans 16 amino acids. Germline CDR1 SGHNT, CDR2 YYREEE (reference sequence). In the study's own analysis: For nucleated cells, counts were estimated from reference gene primer amplification. Sequencing used immunoSEQ multiplex PCR; TCRdb keeps in-frame clones, though not all of them. V, J and clone size are those of that table, while D and trimming were read from the DNA. The sample yields about 64,000 clones, 90% seen once. The source is a woman of 80 years or more with active COVID-19. The chain has TRBV5-4 and TRBJ2-5, with 14 bases lining up with TRBD2. Specimen: peripheral blood. The DNA for the CDR3 is TGTGCCAGCAGCCCGACCGGGACTAGCGGGAGTGAGACCCAGTACTTC. It is translated as CASSPTGTSGSETQYF. Based on the CDR3 plus reference TRBV5-4 and TRBJ2-5, the full variable domain is ETGVTQSPTHLIKTRGQQVTLRCSSQSGHNTVSWYQQALGQGPQFIFQYYREEENGRGNFPPRFSGLQFPNYSSELNVNALELDDSALYLCASSPTGTSGSETQYFGPGTRLLVL.